One sample yielded the 27 T cell receptor beta chains listed below, sequenced in a study of blood T cell repertoires in COVID-19. Clones were sequenced by immunoSEQ multiplex PCR, and TCRdb holds only the in-frame ones, with some missing. The table has 150,000 to 200,000 clones, more than 75% seen once; the top ten hold 7.8%. Sequenced sample: peripheral blood. The source of these receptors is a woman aged 55-69 years with COVID-19, enrolled during active disease.

The chain joins TRBV9 to TRBJ2-5; TRBD2 might be the D (6 bases). Germline values: CDR1 SGDLS, CDR2 YYNGEE. This CDR3 contains 13 residues. The V gene lost 6 bases and the J gene lost 5 bases, with 14 bases spanning the gap. The CDR3: CASNRRGGETQYF. CDR3 nucleotides: TGTGCCAGCAACCGGAGGGGCGGGGAGACCCAGTACTTC.

This chain links TRBV30 with TRBJ1-1; tentative D call: TRBD1 (6 bases). Looked up from germline, CDR1 is GTSNPN and CDR2 is SVGIG (reference sequence). CDR3 length equals 15 residues. V lost 4 bases, J lost 4 bases, and 19 bases lay in between. The CDR3 nucleotides read TGTGCCTGGATGGGGGTCGGCAGGGGTGGCACTGAAGCTTTCTTT. This codes for CAWMGVGRGGTEAFF. Complete variable domain (other parts from reference TRBV30 and TRBJ1-1): SQTIHQWPATLVQPVGSPLSLECTVEGTSNPNLYWYRQAAGRGLQLLFYSVGIGQISSEVPQNLSASRPQDRQFILSSKKLLLSDSGFYLCAWMGVGRGGTEAFFGQGTRLTVV.

The CDR3 spells CASSSGQDSNQPQHF. CDR3 DNA sequence: TGTGCCAGCAGCTCGGGACAGGATAGCAATCAGCCCCAGCATTTT. V usage is TRBV7-9 and J usage is TRBJ1-5; 8 nucleotides agree with TRBD1. The CDR3 consists of 15 residues. The ends lost 4 bases at V and 0 bases at J; junction bases unmatched: 2. Germline CDR1 is SEHNR and CDR2 is FQNEAQ (reference sequence).

The count of this clone is one. The genes are TRBV18 and TRBJ2-2; 7 nucleotides align to TRBD2. CDR3 size: 15 residues. Per the germline V gene, CDR1 is KGHSH and CDR2 is LQKENI. V gave up 3 bases and J gave up 1 base; unmatched junction bases: 2. Here the CDR3 reads CASSPASGNTGELFF. In nucleotides, the CDR3 is TGTGCCAGCTCACCTGCTAGCGGGAACACCGGGGAGCTGTTTTTT. The entire variable domain, with the rest obtained from reference TRBV18 and TRBJ2-2, is as follows: NAGVMQNPRHLVRRRGQEARLRCSPMKGHSHVYWYRQLPEEGLKFMVYLQKENIIDESGMPKERFSAEFPKEGPSILRIQQVVRGDSAAYFCASSPASGNTGELFFGEGSRLTVL.

The chain links TRBV5-1 to TRBJ2-2; perhaps TRBD1 as D (6 bases). Germline CDR1 is SGHRS and CDR2 is YFSETQ. V was trimmed by 0 bases and J by 6 bases, leaving 9 bases between them. The CDR3 is made up of 14 amino acids. CDR3 nucleotides: TGCGCCAGCAGCTTGGACAGGGCCGCCGGGGAGCTGTTTTTT. Residues: CASSLDRAAGELFF.

The gene calls are TRBV6-6 and TRBJ2-2; no clear D. The germline gives CDR1 MNHNY, CDR2 SVGAGI (reference sequence). The length of the CDR3 is 14 residues. The V gene lost 0 bases and the J gene lost 4 bases, with 6 bases spanning the gap. The CDR3 reads CASSYSSGTGELFF. The CDR3 region has the DNA TGTGCCAGCAGTTACTCGTCCGGCACCGGGGAGCTGTTTTTT.

The chain employs TRBV7-8 and TRBJ2-7; D is ambiguous. The CDR3 has 14 residues. CDR1 and CDR2 (germline): SGHVS, FQNEAQ. Trimming took 3 bases from V and 1 from J, leaving 10 bases between them. CDR3 sequence (DNA): TGTGCCAGCAGCTTTAGTTACGCATCCTACGAGCAGTACGTC. Translated: CASSFSYASYEQYV.

J is TRBJ1-3 and V is TRBV9; no firm D call. The V end was cut by 0 bases, the J end by 3 bases, with 7 bases between. The CDR3 totals 14 residues. Germline V gene sequence: CDR1 SGDLS, CDR2 YYNGEE. The chain's CDR3 is CASSVAEGGNTIYF. CDR3 nucleotides: TGTGCCAGCAGCGTAGCGGAGGGTGGAAACACCATATATTTT.

As DNA, the CDR3 is TGTGCCAGTAGTCCGCGGGGGAGGAGAGCCGCGGGGGGTGAGCAGTTCTTC. It specifies CASSPRGRRAAGGEQFF. V and J are TRBV19 and TRBJ2-1; TRBD2 aligns across 8 bases. The CDR3 runs 17 residues. Per the germline V gene, CDR1 is LNHDA and CDR2 is SQIVND (reference sequence). After removal of 5 bases from V and 9 bases from J, the junction contained 18 bases not matched to a gene.

This clone came up once. The gene calls are TRBV5-1 and TRBJ1-1, with 7 bases lining up with TRBD1. Germline V gene sequence: CDR1 SGHRS, CDR2 YFSETQ. Trimming cost V 2 bases and J 8 bases; bases outside gene matches: 21. The CDR3 has 18 residues. DNA for the CDR3: TGCGCCAGCAGCTTCCGGGACAGACAAACCTCAACTCTGCCCGAAGCTTTCTTT. This gives the protein CASSFRDRQTSTLPEAFF.

This clone was seen a handful of times. The chain employs TRBV28 and TRBJ1-2, with D unclear. CDR3 length: 10 amino acids. Germline V gene sequence: CDR1 MDHEN, CDR2 SYDVKM. V lost 6 bases and J lost 8, with 7 bases in between. In DNA, the CDR3 is TGTGCCAGCAGCAAGAGGGGCTACACCTTC. This codes for CASSKRGYTF.

This clone was picked up one time. The rearrangement uses TRBV7-3 and TRBJ2-2; maybe TRBD1 (6 bases). Trimming stripped 2 bases from V and 2 bases from J, with 12 bases between. Germline CDR1 and CDR2: SGHTA and FQGTGA. The CDR3 sequence is 16 residues long. The CDR3 loop reads CASSLQGTLNTGELFF. The CDR3 DNA is TGTGCCAGCAGCTTACAGGGGACCCTAAACACCGGGGAGCTGTTTTTT.

The V and J genes are TRBV5-1 and TRBJ1-3, with 7 bases that match TRBD1. V lost 3 bases and J lost 8; bases outside the gene matches: 11. The CDR3 spans 15 residues. Germline V gives CDR1 SGHRS, CDR2 YFSETQ. CDR3 sequence (DNA): TGCGCCAGCAGCTCACAGGGGACCCAGGGGGACACCATATATTTT. It encodes CASSSQGTQGDTIYF.

This rearrangement joins TRBV28 to TRBJ2-7; TRBD1 aligns across 7 bases. V lost 5 bases and J lost 3; bases outside the gene matches: 10. The length of the CDR3 is 15 residues. CDR1 is MDHEN and CDR2 is SYDVKM in the germline V gene. In DNA form, the CDR3 reads TGTGCCAGCAGTCTCCCAAACGGACAGGACTACGAGCAGTACTTC. Its translation: CASSLPNGQDYEQYF.

The gene calls are TRBV4-3 and TRBJ1-1, with 8 bases identical to TRBD1. Per the germline V gene, CDR1 is LGHNA and CDR2 is YSLEER. The CDR3 is 15 residues long. With V trimmed by 4 bases and J by 7 bases, 11 bases remained unmatched. CDR3 sequence reads: CASSPSWQGANEAFF. The CDR3 DNA is TGCGCCAGCAGCCCATCATGGCAGGGGGCTAATGAAGCTTTCTTT.

This chain uses TRBV4-1 with TRBJ2-1, with D possibly matching TRBD1 (6 bases). Trimming left V 4 bases short and J 0 bases short, with 16 bases between. The CDR3 has 17 residues. CDR1 is MGHRA and CDR2 is YSYEKL in the germline V gene. The CDR3 here is CASSLQTGASSYNEQFF. CDR3 nucleotide sequence: TGCGCCAGCAGCCTACAGACAGGTGCCAGCTCCTACAATGAGCAGTTCTTC.

This rearrangement joins TRBV14 to TRBJ1-1, with unresolved D. V lost 3 bases, J lost 0 bases, and 14 bases lay in between. CDR1 SGHDN and CDR2 FVKESK come from the germline V gene. The CDR3 is made up of 16 amino acids. CDR3 nucleotides: TGTGCCAGCAGCCAGCTAGGGAGACCGATGAACACTGAAGCTTTCTTT. Translated, it gives CASSQLGRPMNTEAFF.

This chain joins TRBV5-1 and TRBJ1-6; a weak D match, TRBD1 (5 bases). CDR3 length equals 17 residues. Germline-derived CDR1 and CDR2 are SGHRS and YFSETQ. The germline V and J ends were trimmed by 3 bases and 7 bases, with 20 bases remaining between them. DNA of the CDR3: TGCGCCAGCAGCTCCCGCCCGGCACAGGCCCCGAATTCACCCCTCCACTTT. It translates to CASSSRPAQAPNSPLHF.

V gene TRBV28 combines with J gene TRBJ1-5; TRBD1 might be the D (6 bases). Germline-derived CDR1 and CDR2 are MDHEN and SYDVKM. This CDR3 has 13 amino acids. V lost 4 bases and J 7 bases, leaving 11 bases between the germline ends. The CDR3 sequence is CASSSPGGQPQHF. The CDR3 DNA sequence: TGTGCCAGCAGTTCCCCTGGGGGCCAGCCCCAGCATTTT.

This chain connects TRBV5-8 to TRBJ2-5; 9 bases are shared with TRBD2. Looked up from germline, CDR1 is SGHTS and CDR2 is YDEGEE. There are 16 residues in the CDR3. Unmatched junction bases numbered 7, after V lost 0 bases and J lost 4 bases. CDR3 amino acids: CASSLGQREEGETQYF. The CDR3 DNA reads TGTGCCAGCAGCTTGGGACAGCGGGAGGAAGGAGAGACCCAGTACTTC.

The J gene is TRBJ1-3, the V gene TRBV11-2; D gene uncertain. Germline loops: CDR1 SGHAT, CDR2 FQNNGV. The V and J ends lost 1 base and 0 bases respectively, with 7 bases between them. The length of the CDR3 is 15 residues. The CDR3 protein is CASSLGRISGNTIYF. CDR3 sequence (DNA): TGTGCCAGCAGCTTAGGGCGGATCTCTGGAAACACCATATATTTT.

To note about this clone: One junction end disagrees with the germline gene, perhaps due to a read error. The rearrangement uses TRBV19 and TRBJ1-2; 8 bases fit TRBD1. The CDR3 runs to 13 residues. The germline CDR1 and CDR2 sequences are LNHDA and SQIVND (reference sequence). Here the CDR3 reads CASSLDRGLGYTF. As DNA, the CDR3 is TGTGCCAGTAGTCTAGACAGGGGTCTTGGCTACACCTTC.

The genes are TRBV7-9 and TRBJ2-7; perhaps TRBD2 as D (7 bases). Per the germline V gene, CDR1 is SEHNR and CDR2 is FQNEAQ (reference sequence). V dropped 6 bases and J dropped 4 bases, with 16 bases sitting between them. CDR3 size: 14 residues. CDR3: CASSQAGASYEQYF. The CDR3 DNA reads TGTGCCAGCAGTCAGGCGGGGGCGTCGTACGAGCAGTACTTC. Drawing the rest from reference TRBV7-9 and TRBJ2-7, the complete variable domain is DTGVSQNPRHKITKRGQNVTFRCDPISEHNRLYWYRQTLGQGPEFLTYFQNEAQLEKSRLLSDRFSAERPKGSFSTLEIQRTEQGDSAMYLCASSQAGASYEQYFGPGTRLTVT.

The rearrangement joins TRBV3-1 (or the pseudogene TRBV3-2) to TRBJ2-5; tentatively, D is TRBD2 (6 bases). Deletions cut 1 base from V and 12 bases from J, with 15 bases between. CDR3 length: 13 amino acids. Germline V CDR1 and CDR2: LGHDT, YNNKEL (reference sequence). The CDR3: CASSQGQEGRKYF. In nucleotides, the CDR3 is TGTGCCAGCAGCCAAGGTCAGGAGGGTCGCAAGTACTTC.

The rearrangement joins TRBV9 to TRBJ1-6; perhaps TRBD1 as D (6 bases). This CDR3 has 18 amino acids. CDR1 SGDLS and CDR2 YYNGEE come from the germline V gene. V was clipped by 2 bases and J by 0 bases, with 15 bases between them. CDR3 sequence (DNA): TGTGCCAGCAGCGTTGAATCGGGACAAAGCTCCTATAATTCACCCCTCCACTTT. It codes for CASSVESGQSSYNSPLHF.

The genes are TRBV11-2 and TRBJ1-2; tentatively, D is TRBD1 (5 bases). The CDR3 is 15 residues long. V dropped 1 base and J dropped 0 bases, with 9 bases sitting between them. The germline gives CDR1 SGHAT, CDR2 FQNNGV. The CDR3 DNA is TGTGCCAGCAGCTTAGCGGCAGGGACTAACTATGGCTACACCTTC. Encoded protein: CASSLAAGTNYGYTF.

This chain joins TRBV13 and TRBJ2-2; D perhaps matches TRBD1 (5 bases). Per germline, CDR1 PRHDT and CDR2 FYEKMQ (reference sequence). V lost 7 bases and J lost 3, with 9 bases in between. The CDR3 length is 13 residues. CDR3 DNA sequence: TGTGCCAGCAAACTGGGGCACACCGGGGAGCTGTTTTTT. Amino acid sequence: CASKLGHTGELFF.